This passage covers 18 T cell receptor beta chains from one sample sequenced in a study of cytomegalovirus exposure and HLA in healthy donors. Clones were read by immunoSEQ multiplex PCR, and TCRdb kept only the in-frame ones, dropping some. Here the sample spans almost 200,000 clones, about 81% being singletons. Sequences were obtained from PBMCs. Receptors were obtained from a woman aged 25 to 45 in good health and CMV-seronegative.

The chain carries TRBV2 and TRBJ1-6; 7 nucleotides agree with TRBD1. This CDR3 is built from 14 residues. The germline CDR1 and CDR2 sequences are SNHLY and FYNNEI. With V trimmed by 7 bases and J by 6 bases, 6 bases remained unmatched. CDR3 bases: TGTGCCAGCACTAGGGACAGTCTTAATTCACCCCTCCACTTT. Protein: CASTRDSLNSPLHF.

The genes are TRBV6-1 and TRBJ1-1; TRBD1 might be the D (6 bases). Germline-derived CDR1 and CDR2 are MNHNS and SASEGT. CDR3 length equals 15 residues. The V and J ends lost 7 bases and 0 bases respectively, with 15 bases between them. CDR3 sequence: CASKGDRRMNTEAFF. The CDR3, as DNA: TGTGCCAGCAAGGGGGACCGACGGATGAACACTGAAGCTTTCTTT.

The V call is TRBV5-4, the J call TRBJ2-1; 12 nucleotides line up with TRBD2. The CDR3 extends over 16 amino acids. Germline values: CDR1 SGHNT, CDR2 YYREEE (reference sequence). V lost 4 bases, J lost 7 bases, and 9 bases stayed unmatched. CDR3 bases: TGTGCCAGCAGCCCGATTCTAGCGGGAGGGCCGAATGAGCAGTTCTTC. Its translation: CASSPILAGGPNEQFF.

CDR3 region: CASSAQGAGELFF. The CDR3 nucleotides read TGTGCCAGCAGCGCCCAGGGGGCCGGGGAGCTGTTTTTT. The chain joins TRBV7-9 to TRBJ2-2, with TRBD1 identical over 7 bases. The germline gives CDR1 SEHNR, CDR2 FQNEAQ (reference sequence). J lost 6 bases, V lost 5 bases, and 3 bases had no gene match. The CDR3 is 13 amino acids.

This clone was counted a few times. CDR3 in amino acids: CASTPDRDTEAFF. The CDR3 region has the DNA TGTGCCAGTACCCCGGACAGGGATACTGAAGCTTTCTTT. The chain recombines TRBV19 with TRBJ1-1; 8 bases fit TRBD1. The germline V gene encodes CDR1 LNHDA and CDR2 SQIVND (reference sequence). J was trimmed by 5 bases and V by 7 bases; bases with no gene match: 6. The CDR3 is 13 amino acids.

J is TRBJ2-3 and V is TRBV5-6; 7 nucleotides line up with TRBD1. V trimming: 4 bases; J trimming: 4 bases; junction bases outside the gene matches: 6. CDR3 size: 14 residues. Germline V gene lookup returns CDR1 SGHDT and CDR2 YYEEEE. This CDR3 reads CASSPDRAADTQYF. Written as DNA, the CDR3 is TGTGCCAGCAGCCCCGACAGGGCCGCAGATACGCAGTATTTT.

The rearrangement links TRBV19 to TRBJ2-5; a weak D match, TRBD1 (5 bases). The CDR3 loop spans 11 amino acids. The V end was cut by 3 bases, the J end by 7 bases, with 6 bases between. Germline V CDR1 and CDR2: LNHDA, SQIVND (reference sequence). The CDR3 protein is CASSIRGTQYF. The CDR3 nucleotides read TGTGCCAGTAGTATTAGGGGGACCCAGTACTTC.

The chain combines TRBV25-1 with TRBJ2-7; 9 bases agree with TRBD2. This CDR3 comprises 14 residues. Per the germline V gene, CDR1 is MGHDK and CDR2 is SYGVNS. Losses at the gene ends were 4 bases for V and 1 base for J; bases not matched to a gene: 2. The DNA of the CDR3 is TGTGCCAGCAGTGGGACTAGCGTTTCCTACGAGCAGTACTTC. Translated, it gives CASSGTSVSYEQYF.

This clone was counted at least ten times. CDR3 DNA: TGTGCCAGCAGCTTGTGGGCAGCCGGAAACACCATATATTTT. Its protein is CASSLWAAGNTIYF. The rearrangement joins TRBV5-6 to TRBJ1-3; no reliable D call. Trimming removed 1 base from V and 4 bases from J, with 9 bases in between. CDR1 is SGHDT, CDR2 YYEEEE, per germline. The CDR3 loop spans 14 amino acids.

The chain couples TRBV28 to TRBJ1-2; D gene ambiguous. This CDR3 is built from 15 residues. Germline V gene lookup returns CDR1 MDHEN and CDR2 SYDVKM. Trimming shortened V by 7 bases and J by 4 bases, and 19 bases separated the two germline ends. The CDR3 is CASTLRPEVGYGYTF. CDR3 DNA: TGTGCCAGCACCCTTCGACCCGAGGTGGGCTATGGCTACACCTTC.

The chain couples TRBV6-6 to TRBJ2-5, with 8 bases lining up with TRBD2. There are 15 residues in the CDR3. Unmatched junction bases numbered 9, after V lost 5 bases and J lost 4 bases. Looked up from germline, CDR1 is MNHNY and CDR2 is SVGAGI (reference sequence). As DNA, the CDR3 is TGTGCCAGCAGTCGATCCGGGACTAGTCGAGAGACCCAGTACTTC. This gives the protein CASSRSGTSRETQYF.

The chain uses TRBV19 and TRBJ1-2; 8 nucleotides line up with TRBD1. V dropped 6 bases and J dropped 7; count of bases not matched to a gene: 4. The length of the CDR3 is 12 residues. CDR1 LNHDA and CDR2 SQIVND come from the germline V gene (reference sequence). The CDR3 here is CASRHQGAGYTF. Here the CDR3 DNA reads TGTGCCAGTAGACATCAGGGGGCTGGCTACACCTTC.

V and J are TRBV4-2 and TRBJ1-1; D is ambiguous. The length of the CDR3 is 16 residues. Trimming removed 2 bases from V and 0 bases from J, with 13 bases in between. Germline CDR1 reads LGHNA; CDR2 reads YNFKEQ. The CDR3 region is CASSQLEALMNTEAFF. The CDR3 DNA reads as TGTGCCAGCAGCCAATTAGAGGCGCTCATGAACACTGAAGCTTTCTTT.

The V and J genes are TRBV6-1 and TRBJ2-5; 8 positions agree with TRBD2. Germline trimming cut 5 bases from V and 5 bases from J; bases unmatched to any gene: 7. Germline CDR1 and CDR2: MNHNS and SASEGT. The CDR3 has 14 residues. The CDR3 here is CASSPPGGVETQYF. In DNA, the CDR3 is TGTGCCAGCAGTCCCCCGGGAGGGGTGGAGACCCAGTACTTC.

This clone occurred a few times. The gene calls are TRBV27 and TRBJ1-5; D is uncertain. The CDR3 contains 16 residues. Trimming removed 5 bases at V and 2 bases at J, with 16 bases between. Germline V gene lookup returns CDR1 MNHEY and CDR2 SMNVEV (reference sequence). The chain's CDR3 is CASSPLEFRGNQPQHF. The CDR3 nucleotides read TGTGCCAGCAGTCCACTCGAGTTTAGAGGCAATCAGCCCCAGCATTTT.

This clone was recorded many times. The chain has TRBV5-4 and TRBJ1-6, with a tentative D call TRBD1 (5 bases). Germline CDR1 and CDR2: SGHNT and YYREEE (reference sequence). The length of the CDR3 is 14 residues. V gave up 0 bases and J gave up 7 bases, with 8 bases separating them. In DNA form, the CDR3 reads TGTGCCAGCAGCTTGGACAGGATGAATTCACCCCTCCACTTT. Its protein is CASSLDRMNSPLHF.

The chain carries TRBV5-4 and TRBJ2-7; TRBD2 aligns across 11 bases. This CDR3 comprises 14 residues. Germline V gene lookup returns CDR1 SGHNT and CDR2 YYREEE (reference sequence). Unmatched junction bases numbered 1, after V lost 2 bases and J lost 3 bases. The DNA for the CDR3 is TGTGCCAGCAGCTTCGGGACTAGCGGCTACGAGCAGTACTTC. It encodes CASSFGTSGYEQYF.

This clone has just one count. V is TRBV9 and J is TRBJ1-6, with D perhaps TRBD1 (5 bases). Germline assignment: CDR1 SGDLS and CDR2 YYNGEE. The CDR3 is 17 residues long. Trimming took 0 bases from V and 7 from J, leaving 17 bases between them. CDR3 region: CASSVAPTPGLNSPLHF. The CDR3 nucleotides read TGTGCCAGCAGCGTAGCTCCCACACCAGGGTTGAATTCACCCCTCCACTTT. The full variable domain, its missing parts supplied by reference TRBV9 and TRBJ1-6, is DSGVTQTPKHLITATGQRVTLRCSPRSGDLSVYWYQQSLDQGLQFLIQYYNGEERAKGNILERFSAQQFPDLHSELNLSSLELGDSALYFCASSVAPTPGLNSPLHFGNGTRLTVT.